This T cell receptor beta chain was captured by sequencing in a study of cytomegalovirus exposure and HLA in healthy donors. The PCR was carried out with 60 Vbeta primers and 13 Jbeta primers. Data came from immunoSEQ multiplex PCR; TCRdb stores just in-frame clones and leaves some out. The sample shows over 85,000 clones, 60% to 80% of them seen only once. Sequencing input: PBMCs. This clonotype was obtained from a male donor in good health and CMV-seropositive.

This CDR3 reads CSAGLSTYEQYF. The CDR3 DNA reads as TGCAGCGCCGGACTTTCCACCTACGAGCAGTACTTC. The V and J genes are TRBV29-1 and TRBJ2-7, with a possible D match to TRBD2 (5 bases). Germline CDR1 SQVTM, CDR2 ANQGSEA. The ends were cut back, 7 bases at V and 2 bases at J, with 12 bases in the middle. CDR3 length equals 12 residues.